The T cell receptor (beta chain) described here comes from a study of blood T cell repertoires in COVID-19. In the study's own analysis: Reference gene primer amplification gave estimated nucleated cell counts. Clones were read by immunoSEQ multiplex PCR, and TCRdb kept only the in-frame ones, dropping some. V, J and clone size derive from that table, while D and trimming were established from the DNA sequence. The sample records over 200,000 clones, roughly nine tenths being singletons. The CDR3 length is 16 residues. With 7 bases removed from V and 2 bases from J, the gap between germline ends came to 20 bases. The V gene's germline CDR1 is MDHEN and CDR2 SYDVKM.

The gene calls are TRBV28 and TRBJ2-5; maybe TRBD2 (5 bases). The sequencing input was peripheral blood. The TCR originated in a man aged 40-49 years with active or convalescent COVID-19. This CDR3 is CASTSGVVALQETQYF. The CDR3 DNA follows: TGTGCCAGCACCTCCGGGGTGGTAGCTTTGCAAGAGACCCAGTACTTC. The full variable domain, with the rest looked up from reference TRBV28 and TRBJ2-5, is DVKVTQSSRYLVKRTGEKVFLECVQDMDHENMFWYRQDPGLGLRLIYFSYDVKMKEKGDIPEGYSVSREKKERFSLILESASTNQTSMYLCASTSGVVALQETQYFGPGTRLLVL.